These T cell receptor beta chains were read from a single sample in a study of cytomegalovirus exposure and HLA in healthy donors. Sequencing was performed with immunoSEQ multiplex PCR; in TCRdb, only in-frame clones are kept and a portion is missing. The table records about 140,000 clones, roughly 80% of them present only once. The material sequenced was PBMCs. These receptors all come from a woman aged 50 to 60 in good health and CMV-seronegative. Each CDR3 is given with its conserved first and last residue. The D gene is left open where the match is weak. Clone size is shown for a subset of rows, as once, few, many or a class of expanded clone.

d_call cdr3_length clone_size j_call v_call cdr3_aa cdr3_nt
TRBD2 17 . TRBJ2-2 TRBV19 CASSSGIGGAGGRELFF TGTGCCAGTAGTTCCGGGATCGGGGGAGCGGGGGGTCGGGAGCTGTTTTTT
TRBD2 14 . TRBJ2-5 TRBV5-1 CASSLERGGETQYF TGCGCCAGCAGCTTGGAGAGGGGAGGGGAGACCCAGTACTTC
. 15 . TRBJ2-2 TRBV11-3 CASSSAGVDTGELFF TGTGCCAGCAGCTCCGCAGGGGTTGACACCGGGGAGCTGTTTTTT
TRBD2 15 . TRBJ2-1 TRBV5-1 CASSLSGAPENEQFF TGCGCCAGCAGCTTAAGCGGGGCCCCTGAGAATGAGCAGTTCTTC
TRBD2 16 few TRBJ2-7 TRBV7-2 CASSLVSSGGAYEQYF TGTGCCAGCAGCTTAGTTTCTAGCGGGGGGGCCTACGAGCAGTACTTC
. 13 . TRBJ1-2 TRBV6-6 CASSPGGPYGYTF TGTGCCAGCAGCCCCGGAGGCCCCTATGGCTACACCTTC
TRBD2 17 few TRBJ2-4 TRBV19 CASSVGLAGGSGDIQYF TGTGCCAGTAGTGTCGGGCTAGCGGGGGGCTCGGGAGACATTCAGTACTTC
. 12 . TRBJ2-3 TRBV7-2 CASRYSLDTQYF TGTGCCAGCAGATATAGCCTAGATACGCAGTATTTT
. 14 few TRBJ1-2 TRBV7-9 CASSLVGANPGYTF TGTGCCAGCAGCTTAGTTGGGGCGAATCCTGGCTACACCTTC
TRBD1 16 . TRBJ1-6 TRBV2 CASRAWNRGENSPLHF TGTGCCAGCAGGGCCTGGAACAGGGGTGAAAATTCACCCCTCCACTTT
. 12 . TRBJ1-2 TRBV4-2 CASSQVLTRVTF TGTGCCAGCAGCCAAGTTCTCACACGGGTCACCTTC
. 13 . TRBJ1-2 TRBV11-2 CASSFGGTNGYTF TGTGCCAGCAGCTTCGGAGGAACAAATGGCTACACCTTC
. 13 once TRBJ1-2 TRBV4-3 CASSQEGLYGYTF TGCGCCAGCAGCCAAGAGGGCCTCTATGGCTACACCTTC
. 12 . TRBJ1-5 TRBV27 CASSPRGQPQHF TGTGCCAGCAGTCCCAGAGGTCAGCCCCAGCATTTT
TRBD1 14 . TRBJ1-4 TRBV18 CASSGTDRNEKLFF TGTGCCAGCTCAGGGACAGACAGGAATGAAAAACTGTTTTTT